This T cell receptor (beta chain) was sequenced in a study of human T cells and chemical hapten exposure. About this clonotype itself: The antigen is not known.

Trimming at V came to 4 bases and at J to 0 bases, leaving 1 base not matched to a gene. Germline V gene lookup returns CDR1 SGHRS and CDR2 YFSETQ. The CDR3 has 14 residues. Treatment in this sample: therapeutic diphenylcyclopropenone sensitization with weekly scalp DPC. The library tagged each cDNA molecule with unique molecular identifiers. TCRdb recomputed calls from the reads with MiXCR, one row per CDR3 protein. The table lists around 500 distinct CDR3 sequences, about two fifths of them singletons. Study results and caveats: Expanded TCRs created a significantly greater count of big CDR3 similarity clusters than controls did. TCRs exceeding a frequency of 1 in 1000 stayed unchanged under DPC sensitization.

The genes are TRBV5-1 and TRBJ2-3, with 8 positions matching TRBD2. Sequenced material: whole blood, taken before DPC sensitization or 2, 6, or about 24 weeks after (not recorded which). This receptor was obtained from an adult with alopecia areata. Some clones in this sample may be carry-over from other donors' samples. This table probably holds off-target reads from a library built for another chain. This CDR3 reads CASSREGSTDTQYF. The CDR3 DNA sequence: TGCGCCAGCAGCCGGGAGGGGAGCACAGATACGCAGTATTTT.